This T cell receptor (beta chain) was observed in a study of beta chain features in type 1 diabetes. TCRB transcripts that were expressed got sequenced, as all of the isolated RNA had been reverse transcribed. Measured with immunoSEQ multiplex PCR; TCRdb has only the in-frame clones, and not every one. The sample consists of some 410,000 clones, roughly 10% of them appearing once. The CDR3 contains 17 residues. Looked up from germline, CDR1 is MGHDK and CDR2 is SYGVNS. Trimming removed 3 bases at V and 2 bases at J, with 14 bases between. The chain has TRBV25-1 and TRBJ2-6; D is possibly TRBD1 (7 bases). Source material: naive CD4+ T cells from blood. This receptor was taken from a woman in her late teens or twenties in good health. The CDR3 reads CASSEPQGGAGANVLTF. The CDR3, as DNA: TGTGCCAGCAGTGAGCCGCAGGGGGGAGCTGGGGCCAACGTCCTGACTTTC.